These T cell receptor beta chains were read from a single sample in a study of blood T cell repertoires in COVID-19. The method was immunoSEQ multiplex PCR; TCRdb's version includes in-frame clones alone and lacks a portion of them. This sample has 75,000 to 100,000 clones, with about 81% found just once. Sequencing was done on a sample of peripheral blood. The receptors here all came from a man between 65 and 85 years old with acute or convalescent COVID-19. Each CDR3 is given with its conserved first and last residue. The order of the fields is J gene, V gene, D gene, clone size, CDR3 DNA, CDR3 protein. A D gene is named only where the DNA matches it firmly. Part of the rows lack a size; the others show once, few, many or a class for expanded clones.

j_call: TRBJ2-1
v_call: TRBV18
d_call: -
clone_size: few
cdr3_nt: TGTGCCAGCTCACTATACGACGGGACAACGGGAGGTGAGCAGTTCTTC
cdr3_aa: CASSLYDGTTGGEQFF

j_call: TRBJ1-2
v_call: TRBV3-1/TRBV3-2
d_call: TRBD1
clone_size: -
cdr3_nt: TGTGCCAGCAGCCGAGGGCTGGGACAGGGAATCGACGGCTACACCTTC
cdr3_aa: CASSRGLGQGIDGYTF

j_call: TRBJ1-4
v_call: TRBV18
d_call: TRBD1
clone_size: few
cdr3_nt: TGTGCCAGCTCACTCGACAGGGGTTTTGAAAAACTGTTTTTT
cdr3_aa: CASSLDRGFEKLFF

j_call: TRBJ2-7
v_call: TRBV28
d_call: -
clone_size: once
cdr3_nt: TGTGCCAGCAGTTTGTTTGCTACGGACTTCGAGCAGTACTTC
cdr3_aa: CASSLFATDFEQYF

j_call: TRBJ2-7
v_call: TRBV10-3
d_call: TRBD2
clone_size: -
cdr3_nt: TGTGCCATCAAGGAGGCTAGCGGGAGATCCGACGAGCAGTACTTC
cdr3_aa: CAIKEASGRSDEQYF

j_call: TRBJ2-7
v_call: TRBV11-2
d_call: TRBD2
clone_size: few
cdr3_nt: TGTGCCAGCAAACCCCTCCTTGGGACTAGCTTTTTAGAGCAGTACTTC
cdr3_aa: CASKPLLGTSFLEQYF

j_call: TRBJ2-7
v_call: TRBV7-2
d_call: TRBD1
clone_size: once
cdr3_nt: TGTGCCACCTCTAATCGGAGGACAGGCATCTACGAGCAGTACTTC
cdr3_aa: CATSNRRTGIYEQYF

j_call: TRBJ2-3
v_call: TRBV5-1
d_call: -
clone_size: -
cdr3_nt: TGCGCCAGCAGCTTGGGACAGAGGACAGATACGCAGTATTTT
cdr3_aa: CASSLGQRTDTQYF

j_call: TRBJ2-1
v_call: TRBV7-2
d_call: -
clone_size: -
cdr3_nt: TGTGCCAGCAGCTTAGGTCTACTCTCCTACAATGAGCAGTTCTTC
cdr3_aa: CASSLGLLSYNEQFF

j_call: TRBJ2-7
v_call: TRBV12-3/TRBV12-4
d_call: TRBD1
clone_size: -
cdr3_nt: TGTGCCAGCAGTGGGGGACAGGGGGCACGGGAGTACTTC
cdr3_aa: CASSGGQGAREYF

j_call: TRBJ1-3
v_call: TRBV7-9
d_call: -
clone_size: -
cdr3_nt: TGTGCCAGCAGCTCTCCAGGGGCCGGAAACACCATATATTTT
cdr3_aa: CASSSPGAGNTIYF

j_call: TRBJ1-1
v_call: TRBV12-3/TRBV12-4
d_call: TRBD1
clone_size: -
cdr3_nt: TGTGCCAGCAGTTTGACAGGGCTAGTTGAAGCTTTCTTT
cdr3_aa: CASSLTGLVEAFF

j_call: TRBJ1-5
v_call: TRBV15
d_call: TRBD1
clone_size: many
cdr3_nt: TGTGCCACCAGCAGAGATCGAGCCGCCAGGGGGCATCAGCCCCAGCATTTT
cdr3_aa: CATSRDRAARGHQPQHF

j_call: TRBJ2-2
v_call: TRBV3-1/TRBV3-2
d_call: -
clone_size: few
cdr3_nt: TGTGCCAGCGCCACCCGGTCAGGCACCGGGGAGCTGTTTTTT
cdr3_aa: CASATRSGTGELFF

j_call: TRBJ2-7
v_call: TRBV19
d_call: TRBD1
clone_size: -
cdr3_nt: TGTGCCAGTAGTCCTCCGGGACAGGGGGCCTACGAGCAGTACTTC
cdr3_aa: CASSPPGQGAYEQYF

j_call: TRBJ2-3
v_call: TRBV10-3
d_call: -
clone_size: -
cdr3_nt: TGTGCCACCGCGGGACTCACAGATACGCAGTATTTT
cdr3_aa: CATAGLTDTQYF

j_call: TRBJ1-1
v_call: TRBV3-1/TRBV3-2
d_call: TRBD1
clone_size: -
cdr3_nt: TGTGCCAGCAGCCAAGGACAGGGACTTTCGGAAGCTTTCTTT
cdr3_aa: CASSQGQGLSEAFF

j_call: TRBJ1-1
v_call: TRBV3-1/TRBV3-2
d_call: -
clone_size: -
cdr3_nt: TGTGCCAGCAGACCTTACAGGGATAGGAACACTGAAGCTTTCTTT
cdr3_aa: CASRPYRDRNTEAFF

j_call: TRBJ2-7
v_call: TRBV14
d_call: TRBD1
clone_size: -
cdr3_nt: TGTGCCAGCAGCCAAGGCAAGGGGGCCACCTACGAGCAGTACTTC
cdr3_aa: CASSQGKGATYEQYF

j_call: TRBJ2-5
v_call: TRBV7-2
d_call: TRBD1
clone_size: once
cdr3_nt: TGTGCCAGCAGCCGACAGGGCGTAGAGACCCAGTACTTC
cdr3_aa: CASSRQGVETQYF

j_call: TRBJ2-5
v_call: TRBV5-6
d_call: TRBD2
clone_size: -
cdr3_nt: TGTGCCAGCAGCCAAAACGTGCAGCGGGAGGCCCAGTACTTC
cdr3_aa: CASSQNVQREAQYF

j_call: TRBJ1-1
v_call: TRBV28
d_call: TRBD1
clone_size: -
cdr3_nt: TGTGCCAGCAGAGTCGACAGGGGCACTGAAGCTTTCTTT
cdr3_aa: CASRVDRGTEAFF

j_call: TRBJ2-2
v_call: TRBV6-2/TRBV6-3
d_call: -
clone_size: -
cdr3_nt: TGTGCCAGCAGCCAGTTAACGGTCCTCACCGGGGAGCTGTTTTTT
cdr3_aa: CASSQLTVLTGELFF

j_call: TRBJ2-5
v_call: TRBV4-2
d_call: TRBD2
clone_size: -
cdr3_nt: TGTGCCAGCAGCCAACCGGGACTAGCGGGAGAGACCCAGTACTTC
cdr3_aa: CASSQPGLAGETQYF

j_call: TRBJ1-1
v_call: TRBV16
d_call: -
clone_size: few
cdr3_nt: TGTGCCAGCAGCCAATCCCCCGGGAGCAACACTGAAGCTTTCTTT
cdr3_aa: CASSQSPGSNTEAFF

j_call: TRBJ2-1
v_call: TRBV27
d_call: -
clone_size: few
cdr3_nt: TGTGCCACCACCCCGGGGTACGGATACAATGAGCAGTTCTTC
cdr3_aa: CATTPGYGYNEQFF

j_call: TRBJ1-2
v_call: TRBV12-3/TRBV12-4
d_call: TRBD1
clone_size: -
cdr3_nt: TGTGCCAGCAGTGTGACAGGGGCCTATGGCTACACCTTC
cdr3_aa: CASSVTGAYGYTF

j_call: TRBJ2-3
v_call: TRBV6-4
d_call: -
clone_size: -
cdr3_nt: TGTGCCAGCAGTGAATCGATAGAGCAGGGTACGCAGTATTTT
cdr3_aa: CASSESIEQGTQYF

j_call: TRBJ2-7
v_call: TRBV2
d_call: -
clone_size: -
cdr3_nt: TGTGCCAGCAGCGGGGAGTGGTTTCAGTACTTC
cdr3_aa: CASSGEWFQYF

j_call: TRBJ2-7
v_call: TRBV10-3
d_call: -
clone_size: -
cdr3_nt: TGTGCCATCGGGTGGGGGGGCGGGCGGGCCTCCTACGAGCAGTACTTC
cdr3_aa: CAIGWGGGRASYEQYF

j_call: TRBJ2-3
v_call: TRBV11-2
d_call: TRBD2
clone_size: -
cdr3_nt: TGTGCCAGTGGACTAGCGGGGACAGATACGCAGTATTTT
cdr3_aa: CASGLAGTDTQYF

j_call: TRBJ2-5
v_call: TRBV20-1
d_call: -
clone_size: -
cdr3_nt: TGCAGTGCAGCCAAAGAGACCCAGTACTTC
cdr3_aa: CSAAKETQYF

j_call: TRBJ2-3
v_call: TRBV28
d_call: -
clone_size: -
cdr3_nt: TGTGCCATAACCAGGCAGGGTCGGGGCACAGATACGCAGTATTTT
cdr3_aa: CAITRQGRGTDTQYF